The clone carrying this T cell receptor beta chain has only one observation. Its specificity is unknown. Generated by immunoSEQ multiplex PCR, the TCRdb table keeps only in-frame clones and is missing some. Of 150,000 to 170,000 clones listed, less than 90% were seen once; the top ten hold roughly 5%. These data are taken from a study of T cell responses to AZD1222 COVID-19 vaccine. The CDR3 is made up of 14 amino acids. V lost 4 bases and J 5 bases, leaving 14 bases between the germline ends. Germline CDR1 reads LGHDT; CDR2 reads YNNKEL (reference sequence). Study-level points and caveats: Donors were mostly white British, more females; clonal diversity possibly underestimated.

The chain recombines TRBV3-1 (or the pseudogene TRBV3-2) with TRBJ1-1; D remains ambiguous. The TCR was taken from an adult in good health. The sample here was peripheral blood, taken on day 0 of MenACWY control vaccination. The CDR3 loop is CASSPLQVNTEAFF. In DNA, the CDR3 is TGTGCCAGCAGCCCACTACAAGTAAATACTGAAGCTTTCTTT.